These 4 T cell receptor beta chains were all obtained from the same sample, sequenced in a study of siplizumab effects on memory and regulatory T cells. The protocol was immunoSEQ multiplex PCR, while the TCRdb copy is restricted to in-frame clones and leaves out a portion. The sample carries 100,000 or so clones, roughly 90% recorded once. Sequencing was carried out using CD4+ T cells sorted from blood. The receptors come from a human donor in good health.

The count of this clone is one. The CDR3 loop reads CSVLPRGQEEKLFF. The DNA of the CDR3 is TGCAGCGTTCTCCCGAGGGGCCAAGAGGAAAAACTGTTTTTT. The rearrangement uses TRBV29-1 and TRBJ1-4; maybe TRBD1 (5 bases). The CDR3 is 14 amino acids. Trimming removed 5 bases from V and 8 bases from J, with 18 bases in between. Germline V lookup: CDR1 SQVTM, CDR2 ANQGSEA.

This clone occurred once. The V gene is TRBV5-1, the J gene TRBJ2-1; D assignment may be TRBD1 or TRBD2 (5 bases each). CDR3 length equals 12 residues. V was trimmed by 4 bases and J by 8 bases, leaving 10 bases between them. The germline gives CDR1 SGHRS, CDR2 YFSETQ. The CDR3 protein is CASSREGDEQFF. The CDR3 nucleotides are TGCGCCAGCAGCCGGGAAGGGGATGAGCAGTTCTTC.

CDR3 in DNA: TGTGCCAGCTCACTCGGGACAGGGGGAGGGACTGAAGCTTTCTTT. Translating gives CASSLGTGGGTEAFF. The genes are TRBV18 and TRBJ1-1; 11 nucleotides agree with TRBD1. The germline V gene has CDR1 KGHSH and CDR2 LQKENI. Trimming at V came to 4 bases and at J to 5 bases, leaving 6 bases not matched to a gene. The CDR3 runs 15 residues.

This clone was detected only once. J is TRBJ1-2 and V is TRBV28; 9 bases line up with TRBD1. This CDR3 region has 13 residues. V lost 6 bases and J lost 7; bases outside the gene matches: 6. Germline V gene lookup returns CDR1 MDHEN and CDR2 SYDVKM. The CDR3 loop reads CASRTGGNLGYTF. CDR3 nucleotide sequence: TGTGCCAGCAGAACAGGGGGCAACCTTGGCTACACCTTC.